A selection of T cell receptor beta chains follows, all from one sample in a study of T cells in localized non-small cell lung cancer. Clones were sequenced by immunoSEQ multiplex PCR, and TCRdb holds only the in-frame ones, with some missing. The data hold almost 35,000 clones, with around 93% observed a single time. The source material was peripheral blood, sampled before any cancer treatment. These receptors all come from a female donor over 55 with stage I lung adenocarcinoma. Each CDR3 is given with its conserved first and last residue. The D gene is left open where the match is weak. Not every row has a clone size; where given, it reads once, few, many or a size class.

TRBJ2-7 | . | TRBD1 | TRBV28 | TGTGCCAGCACCCAGGGACAGGTCTACGAGCAGTACTTC | CASTQGQVYEQYF
TRBJ2-2 | . | TRBD2 | TRBV4-2 | TGTGCCAGCAGCGGGGGACTAGCGGGAGGGAACACCGGGGAGCTGTTTTTT | CASSGGLAGGNTGELFF
TRBJ1-1 | once | . | TRBV25-1 | TGTGCCAGCAGTTGGACAGCCAACACTGAAGCTTTCTTT | CASSWTANTEAFF
TRBJ2-2 | . | TRBD2 | TRBV9 | TGTGCCAGCAGCGTAGCAGGGACTAAGAACACCGGGGAGCTGTTTTTT | CASSVAGTKNTGELFF
TRBJ2-1 | . | TRBD2 | TRBV5-6 | TGTGCCAGCGCGGTTTGGCGGGAGAGGGGTGAGCAGTTCTTC | CASAVWRERGEQFF
TRBJ1-2 | . | . | TRBV28 | TGTGCCAGCAGTTTATCGGCAGCCACTTATGGCTACACCTTC | CASSLSAATYGYTF
TRBJ1-2 | . | . | TRBV4-3 | TGCGCCAGCAGCCAAGATCTCACAGTCTCTTATGGCTACACCTTC | CASSQDLTVSYGYTF
TRBJ2-5 | . | TRBD1 | TRBV15 | TGTGCCACCTACGACGGGACAGACTACCAAGAGACCCAGTACTTC | CATYDGTDYQETQYF
TRBJ2-5 | . | . | TRBV7-6 | TGTGCCAGCAGCTTAATATGGGGAGGAGAGACCCAGTACTTC | CASSLIWGGETQYF
TRBJ2-5 | . | . | TRBV4-3 | TGCGCCAGCAGCCAAGTGGGAACCGGGCAAGAGACCCAGTACTTC | CASSQVGTGQETQYF
TRBJ1-2 | few | . | TRBV4-1 | TGCGCCAGCAGCCAAGACCTGGGCTACACCTTC | CASSQDLGYTF
TRBJ2-2 | . | TRBD1 | TRBV5-1 | TGCGCCAGCAGCTCCACCGGGACAGTGAACACCGGGGAGCTGTTTTTT | CASSSTGTVNTGELFF
TRBJ2-7 | . | TRBD1 | TRBV5-1 | TGCGCCAGCGGACAGGAGTCCTACGAGCAGTACTTC | CASGQESYEQYF
TRBJ1-4 | once | TRBD1 | TRBV7-9 | TGTGCCAGCAGCTTAGGACAGGGGAATAATGAAAAACTGTTTTTT | CASSLGQGNNEKLFF
TRBJ1-1 | . | . | TRBV6-5 | TGTGCCAGCAATGAGGGACAAAACACTGAAGCTTTCTTT | CASNEGQNTEAFF
TRBJ1-5 | . | TRBD1 | TRBV7-9 | TGTGCCAGCACCTTCGGACAGGGGAATCAGCCCCAGCATTTT | CASTFGQGNQPQHF
TRBJ1-5 | . | . | TRBV7-9 | TGTGCCAGCAGCTTAGGGACAGACCAGCCCCAGCATTTT | CASSLGTDQPQHF
TRBJ2-1 | . | TRBD2 | TRBV28 | TGTGCCAGCAGTTTATATTTGTTGGGGGGGACCGCCTACAATGAGCAGTTCTTC | CASSLYLLGGTAYNEQFF
TRBJ1-1 | . | . | TRBV30 | TGTGCCTGGAGTGTACAGGTAGGGAACACTGAAGCTTTCTTT | CAWSVQVGNTEAFF
TRBJ2-6 | . | TRBD1 | TRBV7-6 | TGTGCCAGCAGCTTAGTCGACCAGGGGGTCCTCTCTGGGGCCAACGTCCTGACTTTC | CASSLVDQGVLSGANVLTF
TRBJ1-1 | . | TRBD1 | TRBV11-1 | TGTGCCAGCCGGGACGGACAGGGTATGGCCACTGAAGCTTTCTTT | CASRDGQGMATEAFF
TRBJ1-1 | . | . | TRBV6-4 | TGTGCCAGCAGTGAACAATGGGGTCTCGCTGAAGCTTTCTTT | CASSEQWGLAEAFF
TRBJ1-5 | once | . | TRBV19 | TGTGCCAGTACTCTAGGTGGGGGTACAAACAATCAGCCCCAGCATTTT | CASTLGGGTNNQPQHF